This T cell receptor beta chain was captured by sequencing in a study of early T cells in non-severe SARS-CoV-2 infection. As for the study in general: Bulk RNA isolated from unsorted whole blood underwent sequencing; chains were not paired. General study findings and limits: Comparison of clonotypes with VDJdb favored anti-spike CD8 responses while missing private and CD4 specificities.

This clonotype was counted many times. Its antigen is currently unknown. Each single cDNA molecule received a unique molecular identifier. TCRdb reprocessed the 5' RACE reads via MiXCR and lists one record per CDR3 protein. The table shows 30,000 to 35,000 distinct CDR3 sequences, with approximately 5.2% occurring only once. This receptor was obtained from an adult who was a healthcare worker with PCR-confirmed SARS-CoV-2 infection or an uninfected control (not recorded which). The specimen sequenced was whole blood.

CDR3 nucleotides: TGTGCCAGCAGTCCAGGGAACTATGGCTACACCTTC. This translates into CASSPGNYGYTF. The V call is TRBV12-3 or TRBV12-4, the J call TRBJ1-2; the D gene is possibly TRBD1 (5 bases). The CDR3 consists of 12 residues. V lost 5 bases and J 2 bases, leaving 6 bases between the germline ends.